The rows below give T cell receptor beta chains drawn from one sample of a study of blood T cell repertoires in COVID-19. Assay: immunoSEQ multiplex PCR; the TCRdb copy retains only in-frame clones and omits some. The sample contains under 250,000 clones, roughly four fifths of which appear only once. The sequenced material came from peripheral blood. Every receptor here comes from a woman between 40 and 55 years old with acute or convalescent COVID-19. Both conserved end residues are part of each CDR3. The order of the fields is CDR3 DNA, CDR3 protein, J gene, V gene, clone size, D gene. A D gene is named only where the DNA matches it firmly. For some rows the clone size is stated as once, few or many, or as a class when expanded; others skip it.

CDR3nt: TGTGCCAGCAGCTTAGAGACTAGTCACGAGCAGTACTTC
CDR3aa: CASSLETSHEQYF
j_gene: TRBJ2-7
v_gene: TRBV7-9
abundance: NA
d_gene: NA

CDR3nt: TGTGCCAGTAGTATAACCTGGGCTCAGGACAGTCGAATTTTTGAAAAACTGTTTTTT
CDR3aa: CASSITWAQDSRIFEKLFF
j_gene: TRBJ1-4
v_gene: TRBV19
abundance: NA
d_gene: NA

CDR3nt: TGTGCCAGCAGCCAAGGACTAGCGGGGGCCTACGAGCAGTACTTC
CDR3aa: CASSQGLAGAYEQYF
j_gene: TRBJ2-7
v_gene: TRBV4-2
abundance: NA
d_gene: TRBD2

CDR3nt: TGTGCCAGCACTCCGGGACTCGGCTCTGGAAACACCATATATTTT
CDR3aa: CASTPGLGSGNTIYF
j_gene: TRBJ1-3
v_gene: TRBV6-6
abundance: many
d_gene: NA

CDR3nt: TGTGCCAGCAGCCCCCAGGGCCGCAACACCGGGGAGCTGTTTTTT
CDR3aa: CASSPQGRNTGELFF
j_gene: TRBJ2-2
v_gene: TRBV13
abundance: NA
d_gene: NA

CDR3nt: TGTGCCCCGGAGGGGAGACCCCCAACTAGTGAGCAGTACTTC
CDR3aa: CAPEGRPPTSEQYF
j_gene: TRBJ2-7
v_gene: TRBV9
abundance: NA
d_gene: NA

CDR3nt: TGCGCCAGCAGCTTGGCGGGTCAGGGTCAGGTGAGAGGCTACACCTTC
CDR3aa: CASSLAGQGQVRGYTF
j_gene: TRBJ1-2
v_gene: TRBV5-1
abundance: NA
d_gene: NA

CDR3nt: TGTGCCAGCAGCCGCGGGGGACTAGCGGGTCCCGGGGAGCTGTTTTTT
CDR3aa: CASSRGGLAGPGELFF
j_gene: TRBJ2-2
v_gene: TRBV3-1/TRBV3-2
abundance: NA
d_gene: TRBD2

CDR3nt: TGTGCCAGCAGCCAAGATTTGTCCGCCTACGAGCAGTACTTC
CDR3aa: CASSQDLSAYEQYF
j_gene: TRBJ2-7
v_gene: TRBV3-1/TRBV3-2
abundance: NA
d_gene: NA

CDR3nt: TGTGCCAGCTCACCAATTGCAGGGACAGGGGCGAACACCATATATTTT
CDR3aa: CASSPIAGTGANTIYF
j_gene: TRBJ1-3
v_gene: TRBV18
abundance: NA
d_gene: TRBD1

CDR3nt: TGTGCCAGCTTCCTAGCGGGTGAGCAGTTCTTC
CDR3aa: CASFLAGEQFF
j_gene: TRBJ2-1
v_gene: TRBV27
abundance: NA
d_gene: TRBD2

CDR3nt: TGCGCCAGCAGCCCGGGAGGAACGTGGCACGAGCAGTACTTC
CDR3aa: CASSPGGTWHEQYF
j_gene: TRBJ2-7
v_gene: TRBV5-1
abundance: NA
d_gene: TRBD2

CDR3nt: TGTGCCAGTAGTATGAGCCTGACAGGAGAATACTATGGCTACACCTTC
CDR3aa: CASSMSLTGEYYGYTF
j_gene: TRBJ1-2
v_gene: TRBV19
abundance: few
d_gene: NA

CDR3nt: TGCGCCAGCAGGGCTAGTTGCTACGAGCAGTACTTC
CDR3aa: CASRASCYEQYF
j_gene: TRBJ2-7
v_gene: TRBV10-1
abundance: NA
d_gene: NA

CDR3nt: TGTGCCAGTAGTTCCCTGCAGCGTCCCCCCTACGAGCAGTACTTC
CDR3aa: CASSSLQRPPYEQYF
j_gene: TRBJ2-7
v_gene: TRBV19
abundance: NA
d_gene: NA

CDR3nt: TGCGCCAGCAGCCAAGATAGAACCAACTCGCGGCAGTACTTC
CDR3aa: CASSQDRTNSRQYF
j_gene: TRBJ2-7
v_gene: TRBV4-3
abundance: NA
d_gene: NA

CDR3nt: TGCGCCAGCAGACCCGGGCCGAGCGGGAGGGCCTACAATGAGCAGTTCTTC
CDR3aa: CASRPGPSGRAYNEQFF
j_gene: TRBJ2-1
v_gene: TRBV5-1
abundance: NA
d_gene: TRBD2

CDR3nt: TGTGCCAGTACTGACTTTGACAGGGGGAACACTGAAGCTTTCTTT
CDR3aa: CASTDFDRGNTEAFF
j_gene: TRBJ1-1
v_gene: TRBV19
abundance: NA
d_gene: TRBD1

CDR3nt: TGCAGCGTCCTCGACAGGGGCGGCACAGATACGCAGTATTTT
CDR3aa: CSVLDRGGTDTQYF
j_gene: TRBJ2-3
v_gene: TRBV29-1
abundance: once
d_gene: TRBD1

CDR3nt: TGTGCCAGCAGCTTAGGGGGCGTCCATAGCAATCAGCCCCAGCATTTT
CDR3aa: CASSLGGVHSNQPQHF
j_gene: TRBJ1-5
v_gene: TRBV11-2
abundance: NA
d_gene: NA

CDR3nt: TGTGCCACCAGCAGAGATGGTTTGGCAGGGTTGGGCAATCAGCCCCAGCATTTT
CDR3aa: CATSRDGLAGLGNQPQHF
j_gene: TRBJ1-5
v_gene: TRBV15
abundance: NA
d_gene: NA

CDR3nt: TGTGCCAGTAGTGCTTTGGAGGGAAGGGGAGGCACAGATACGCAGTATTTT
CDR3aa: CASSALEGRGGTDTQYF
j_gene: TRBJ2-3
v_gene: TRBV19
abundance: NA
d_gene: NA

CDR3nt: TGTGCCAGCAGCTCTAACGTCCCCTCTGGGGCCAACGTCCTGACTTTC
CDR3aa: CASSSNVPSGANVLTF
j_gene: TRBJ2-6
v_gene: TRBV7-2
abundance: NA
d_gene: NA

CDR3nt: TGTGCCAGCAGCTTGTTTGGGGGCGGAGATGGAAACACCATATATTTT
CDR3aa: CASSLFGGGDGNTIYF
j_gene: TRBJ1-3
v_gene: TRBV5-4
abundance: NA
d_gene: NA

CDR3nt: TGCAGCGTACAGGGTAGCTCCTACGAGCAGTACTTC
CDR3aa: CSVQGSSYEQYF
j_gene: TRBJ2-7
v_gene: TRBV29-1
abundance: NA
d_gene: NA

CDR3nt: TGCGCCAGCAGCTACGGACAGGGGGGATCTGGAAACACCATATATTTT
CDR3aa: CASSYGQGGSGNTIYF
j_gene: TRBJ1-3
v_gene: TRBV5-1
abundance: NA
d_gene: TRBD1

CDR3nt: TGTGCCAGCAGCTGGGACACCAACTATGGCTACACCTTC
CDR3aa: CASSWDTNYGYTF
j_gene: TRBJ1-2
v_gene: TRBV2
abundance: NA
d_gene: NA

CDR3nt: TGTGCCAGCAGCCAAGCGCCAGGGTGGGATGGCTACACCTTC
CDR3aa: CASSQAPGWDGYTF
j_gene: TRBJ1-2
v_gene: TRBV3-1/TRBV3-2
abundance: NA
d_gene: NA

CDR3nt: TGTGCCAGCAGCGTAATGCTGGGCACTTCAAGCTACACCTTC
CDR3aa: CASSVMLGTSSYTF
j_gene: TRBJ1-2
v_gene: TRBV9
abundance: NA
d_gene: NA

CDR3nt: TGTGCCAGCAGCCAGACAGGGGACCATACCTACAATGAGCAGTTCTTC
CDR3aa: CASSQTGDHTYNEQFF
j_gene: TRBJ2-1
v_gene: TRBV3-1/TRBV3-2
abundance: NA
d_gene: TRBD1

CDR3nt: TGCGCCAGCAGCCTAGGGACTAGTCTAGATACGCAGTATTTT
CDR3aa: CASSLGTSLDTQYF
j_gene: TRBJ2-3
v_gene: TRBV5-1
abundance: NA
d_gene: TRBD2

CDR3nt: TGTGCCAGCAGCCAGGGCGGGAGCCCGACCGGGGAGCTGTTTTTT
CDR3aa: CASSQGGSPTGELFF
j_gene: TRBJ2-2
v_gene: TRBV7-9
abundance: NA
d_gene: TRBD2

CDR3nt: TGTGCCAGCAGCTCCGGGACTAGCGGGAGTCAAGCCGGGGAGCTGTTTTTT
CDR3aa: CASSSGTSGSQAGELFF
j_gene: TRBJ2-2
v_gene: TRBV11-2
abundance: NA
d_gene: TRBD2